This note documents a single T cell receptor (beta chain) sequence. Its specificity is unknown. The CDR3 runs 14 residues. Germline V gene lookup returns CDR1 KGHSH and CDR2 LQKENI. V lost 2 bases and J lost 7, with 13 bases in between. The data derive from a study of CD8 T cells in ankylosing spondylitis. General observations from the study: Seemingly distinctive of ankylosing spondylitis blood was a TCR beta motif formed by eight highly homologous variants. Enrichment of disease-linked clones was reportedly significant in matched ankylosing spondylitis synovial fluid. Relatively rare in peripheral blood, disease-linked clones were also CD8+. Certain motif variants had earlier been reported in reactive arthritis synovial fluid and blood.

One entry per CDR3 protein, called by TCRdb with MiXCR from the 5' RACE reads. The sample has more than 300,000 distinct CDR3 sequences, around a tenth seen once. The chain has TRBV18 and TRBJ2-3; D gene ambiguous. Sequencing was performed on blood, either unsorted or a sorted T cell fraction (not recorded which). The sequence came from a female donor with ankylosing spondylitis or in good health (not recorded which). CDR3: CASSPFQGSNTQYF. For the CDR3, the DNA is TGTGCCAGCTCACCATTTCAAGGCTCAAATACGCAGTATTTT.